This TCR beta chain appears in the sequencing data of a study of CD8+ T cells in alopecia areata. This clone was picked up one time. A FACSAria was used to sort CD4+ and CD8+ T cells. These cells came from PBMCs. RNA was extracted and reverse transcribed into cDNA as the sequencing template. Sequencing used immunoSEQ multiplex PCR; TCRdb keeps in-frame clones, though not all of them. The sample yields about 140,000 clones, 55% seen once. This TCR came from a human donor in good health. The sequenced material came from CD4+ T cells sorted from blood.

The CDR3 is CATRYPGSGQYF. The CDR3 bases are TGTGCCACCCGGTACCCCGGGAGCGGCCAGTACTTC. The chain is built from TRBV6-5 and TRBJ2-5; TRBD2 might be the D (6 bases). The germline V gene has CDR1 MNHEY and CDR2 SVGAGI. Trimming cost V 10 bases and J 10 bases, with 19 bases left between them. This CDR3 is built from 12 residues.